This entry is about one T cell receptor beta chain. Its antigen is not known. These data belong to a study of T cell responses to AZD1222 COVID-19 vaccine. Whole-study findings and limits: White British donors predominated, females outnumbered males, and clonal diversity was possibly underestimated.

Germline lookup yields CDR1 SGHRS and CDR2 YFSETQ. The V end was cut by 0 bases, the J end by 1 base, with 8 bases between. This CDR3 is built from 15 residues. Produced via immunoSEQ multiplex PCR; TCRdb's table is partial and in-frame only. The sample lists fewer than 130,000 clones; nearly 90% were seen once. This sample comprised peripheral blood, obtained 28 days after the second AZD1222 dose. This rearrangement joins TRBV5-1 to TRBJ1-3; no clear D gene. This receptor was identified in an adult who received the AZD1222 COVID-19 vaccine. The CDR3, as DNA: TGCGCCAGCAGCTTGGAATCGACGTCTGGAAACACCATATATTTT. This codes for CASSLESTSGNTIYF.